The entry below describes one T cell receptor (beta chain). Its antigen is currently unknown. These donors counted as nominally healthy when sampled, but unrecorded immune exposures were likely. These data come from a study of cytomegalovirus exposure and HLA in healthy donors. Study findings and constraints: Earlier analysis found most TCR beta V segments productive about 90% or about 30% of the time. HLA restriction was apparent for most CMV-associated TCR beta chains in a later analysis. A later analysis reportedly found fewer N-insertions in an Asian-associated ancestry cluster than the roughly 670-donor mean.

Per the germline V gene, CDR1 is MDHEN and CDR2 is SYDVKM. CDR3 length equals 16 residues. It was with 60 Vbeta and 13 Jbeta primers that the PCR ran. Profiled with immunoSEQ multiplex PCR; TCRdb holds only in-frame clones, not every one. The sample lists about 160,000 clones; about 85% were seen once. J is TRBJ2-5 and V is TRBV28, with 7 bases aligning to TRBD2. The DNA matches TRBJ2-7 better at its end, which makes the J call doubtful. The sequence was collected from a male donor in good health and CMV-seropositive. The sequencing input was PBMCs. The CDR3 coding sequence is TGTGCCAGCAGTTTATCTCCGTGGGAGGGCTCCTACGAGCAGTACTTC. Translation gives CASSLSPWEGSYEQYF.